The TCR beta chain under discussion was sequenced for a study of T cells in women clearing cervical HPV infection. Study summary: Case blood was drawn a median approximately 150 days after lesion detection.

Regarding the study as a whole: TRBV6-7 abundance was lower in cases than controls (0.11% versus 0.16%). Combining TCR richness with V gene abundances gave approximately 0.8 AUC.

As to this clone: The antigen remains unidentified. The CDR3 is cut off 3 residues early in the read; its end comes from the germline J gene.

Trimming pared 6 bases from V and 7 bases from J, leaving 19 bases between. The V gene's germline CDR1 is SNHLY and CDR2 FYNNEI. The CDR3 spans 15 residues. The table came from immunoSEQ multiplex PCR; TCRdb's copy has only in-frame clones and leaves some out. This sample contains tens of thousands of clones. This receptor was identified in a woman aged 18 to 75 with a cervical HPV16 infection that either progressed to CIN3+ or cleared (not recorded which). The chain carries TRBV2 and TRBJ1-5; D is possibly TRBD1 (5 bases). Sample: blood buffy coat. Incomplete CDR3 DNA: TGTGCCAGCAGCCCCACGGGGGGGTCCCGCCAGCCC. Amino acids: CASSPTGGSRQP. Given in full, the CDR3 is CASSPTGGSRQPQHF. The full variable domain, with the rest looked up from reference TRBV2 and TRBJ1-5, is EPEVTQTPSHQVTQMGQEVILRCVPISNHLYFYWYRQILGQKVEFLVSFYNNEISEKSEIFDDQFSVERPDGSNFTLKIRSTKLEDSAMYFCASSPTGGSRQPQHFGDGTRLSIL.